This entry lists 12 T cell receptor beta chains sequenced from one sample in a study of cytomegalovirus exposure and HLA in healthy donors. PCR used 60 Vbeta primers and 13 Jbeta primers. Sequencing used immunoSEQ multiplex PCR; TCRdb keeps in-frame clones, though not all of them. The repertoire has around 100,000 clones, around 60% of them found once; the top ten carry more than 3%. The sample comprised PBMCs. The receptors come from a woman aged 50 to 65 in good health and CMV-seronegative.

In this sample, this clone turned up a few times. The gene calls are TRBV29-1 and TRBJ2-6; D remains ambiguous. Trimming took off 4 bases at V and 2 bases at J, with 6 bases between the two ends. Looked up from germline, CDR1 is SQVTM and CDR2 is ANQGSEA. The CDR3 contains 13 residues. CDR3 sequence: CSVAEPGANVLTF. The DNA for the CDR3 is TGCAGCGTTGCGGAGCCTGGGGCCAACGTCCTGACTTTC.

This rearrangement joins TRBV27 to TRBJ2-1, with D hard to call. Germline V gene lookup returns CDR1 MNHEY and CDR2 SMNVEV (reference sequence). Deletions cut 3 bases from V and 7 bases from J, with 4 bases between. The CDR3 loop spans 11 amino acids. The CDR3 reads CASSFYNEQFF. DNA for the CDR3: TGTGCCAGCAGTTTTTATAATGAGCAGTTCTTC.

The J gene is TRBJ2-1, the V gene TRBV5-1, with 7 bases identical to TRBD2. The CDR3 loop spans 16 amino acids. Germline V gives CDR1 SGHRS, CDR2 YFSETQ. Trimming at V came to 0 bases and at J to 0 bases, leaving 3 bases not matched to a gene. CDR3 amino acids: CASSLGAGISYNEQFF. The CDR3 DNA is TGCGCCAGCAGCTTGGGAGCGGGGATCTCCTACAATGAGCAGTTCTTC.

V is TRBV19 and J is TRBJ1-4; perhaps TRBD1 as D (6 bases). CDR3 length equals 14 residues. The germline CDR1 and CDR2 sequences are LNHDA and SQIVND (reference sequence). Trimming took off 7 bases at V and 5 bases at J, with 14 bases between the two ends. CDR3 DNA: TGTGCCAGTACCCAACAGGGTGTAAATGAAAAACTGTTTTTT. Its translation: CASTQQGVNEKLFF.

CDR3 sequence reads: CASSIGGGFTTNEKLFF. The DNA of the CDR3 is TGTGCCAGCTCCATCGGCGGGGGCTTTACAACTAATGAAAAACTGTTTTTT. The chain recombines TRBV10-3 with TRBJ1-4; maybe TRBD1 (6 bases). Germline V CDR1 and CDR2: ENHRY, SYGVKD. V lost 10 bases and J 0 bases, leaving 21 bases between the germline ends. CDR3 length: 17 residues.

This clone was counted a few times. The V call is TRBV6-1, the J call TRBJ1-5, with 7 nucleotides matching TRBD1. V trimming: 4 bases; J trimming: 0 bases; junction bases outside the gene matches: 3. Germline lookup yields CDR1 MNHNS and CDR2 SASEGT. The CDR3 has 15 amino acids. The CDR3 loop is CASSAGTDSNQPQHF. CDR3 bases: TGTGCCAGCAGTGCAGGGACAGATAGCAATCAGCCCCAGCATTTT.

CDR3 residues: CASGLGRRTGDEGAYNEQFF. The CDR3 DNA is TGTGCTAGTGGTTTGGGACGAAGGACAGGGGACGAAGGAGCCTACAATGAGCAGTTCTTC. This chain links TRBV12-5 with TRBJ2-1; 9 bases fit TRBD1. The length of the CDR3 is 20 residues. The trim removed 1 base at V and 2 bases at J, leaving 15 bases unmatched. The V gene's germline CDR1 is LGHNT and CDR2 FRNRAP.

As DNA, the CDR3 is TGTGCCAGCAGCGGGGGCTTGCGTGGAAATGAGCAGTTCTTC. Translated: CASSGGLRGNEQFF. The chain couples TRBV14 to TRBJ2-1, with a tentative D call TRBD1 (6 bases). The CDR3 is made up of 14 amino acids. Looked up from germline, CDR1 is SGHDN and CDR2 is FVKESK. Trimming pared 5 bases from V and 7 bases from J, leaving 15 bases between.

The chain uses TRBV7-6 and TRBJ2-7, with 8 bases matching TRBD2. After removal of 5 bases from V and 4 bases from J, the junction contained 10 bases not matched to a gene. This CDR3 has 15 residues. CDR1 and CDR2 (germline): SGHVS, FNYEAQ. The CDR3: CASSLGGAGVYEQYF. The CDR3 bases are TGTGCCAGCAGCCTGGGAGGAGCGGGGGTTTACGAGCAGTACTTC.

This clone was counted once. The chain links TRBV20-1 to TRBJ1-1; no clear D gene. The CDR3 covers 11 residues. V was clipped by 5 bases and J by 5 bases, with 9 bases between them. CDR1 and CDR2 from the germline V gene are DFQATT and SNEGSKA (reference sequence). CDR3 region: CSASRGTEAFF. In DNA, the CDR3 is TGCAGTGCTTCCCGAGGGACTGAAGCTTTCTTT.

The rearrangement joins TRBV7-2 to TRBJ2-5, with 8 bases fitting TRBD1. Germline CDR1 and CDR2: SGHTA and FQGNSA. Trimming cost V 2 bases and J 5 bases; bases outside gene matches: 13. The CDR3 has 17 amino acids. The CDR3: CASSLHFGQGGQETQYF. The DNA of the CDR3 is TGTGCCAGCAGCTTACACTTTGGACAGGGCGGTCAGGAGACCCAGTACTTC.

V gene TRBV4-1 combines with J gene TRBJ2-1; 8 nucleotides match TRBD2. Germline CDR1 reads MGHRA; CDR2 reads YSYEKL. V trimming: 0 bases; J trimming: 3 bases; junction bases outside the gene matches: 7. This CDR3 spans 17 amino acids. In DNA form, the CDR3 reads TGCGCCAGCAGCCAAGAACCCGGGACTAGTGTCTACAATGAGCAGTTCTTC. This codes for CASSQEPGTSVYNEQFF.